This T cell receptor beta chain is from a study of molecular identifiers for immune sequencing clone quantification. Per germline, CDR1 SGHNT and CDR2 YYREEE (reference sequence). The CDR3 has 13 amino acids. Trimming left V 0 bases short and J 8 bases short, with 11 bases between. Via MiXCR, TCRdb re-called the PCR reads, giving one row per CDR3 protein. Here the sample spans a few hundred thousand distinct CDR3 sequences, about 22% being singletons. This clonotype was seen only a few times. The sequenced sample consisted of naive CD8+ T cells from blood, with Jurkat cell RNA spiked in. Noted subset: FACS-sorted CD8+CD4-CCR7+CD45RA+ naive T cells. This chain connects TRBV5-4 to TRBJ1-2; D ambiguous. The TCR was taken from a human donor in good health. Some libraries in this study had Jurkat cell RNA spiked in. For the CDR3, the DNA is TGTGCCAGCAGCTTGGGAAGGCCACAGGGCTACACCTTC. This translates into CASSLGRPQGYTF.